This T cell receptor beta chain was recovered during a study of beta chain features in type 1 diabetes. The CDR3 length is 13 residues. The V end lost 0 bases, the J end lost 6 bases, and 11 bases lay between the germline ends. Germline V gene lookup returns CDR1 GTSNPN and CDR2 SVGIG (reference sequence). The investigators reverse transcribed all of the isolated RNA, so they sequenced expressed TCRB transcripts. Assay: immunoSEQ multiplex PCR; the TCRdb copy retains only in-frame clones and omits some. Found here are about 700,000 clones, roughly 12% of them singletons; the top ten hold approximately 0.022%. Whole-study findings and limits: Moderate but significant shortening of TCRB CDR3s was recorded in all four CD4+ subsets from Type 1 diabetes patients.

Comments on this clone: Its antigen is undetermined.

By way of CD45RO/CCR7/CD25/CD127/CD95/CD27, the CD4+ regulatory, stem cell-like memory, central memory and naive cells were sorted. The chain combines TRBV30 with TRBJ1-2; D not certain. The source of this sequence is a man between 18 and 35 years old with type 1 diabetes. Sequencing used naive CD4+ T cells from blood. DNA for the CDR3: TGTGCCTGGAGTGTACCGGCAACCCATGGCTACACCTTC. Protein sequence: CAWSVPATHGYTF.